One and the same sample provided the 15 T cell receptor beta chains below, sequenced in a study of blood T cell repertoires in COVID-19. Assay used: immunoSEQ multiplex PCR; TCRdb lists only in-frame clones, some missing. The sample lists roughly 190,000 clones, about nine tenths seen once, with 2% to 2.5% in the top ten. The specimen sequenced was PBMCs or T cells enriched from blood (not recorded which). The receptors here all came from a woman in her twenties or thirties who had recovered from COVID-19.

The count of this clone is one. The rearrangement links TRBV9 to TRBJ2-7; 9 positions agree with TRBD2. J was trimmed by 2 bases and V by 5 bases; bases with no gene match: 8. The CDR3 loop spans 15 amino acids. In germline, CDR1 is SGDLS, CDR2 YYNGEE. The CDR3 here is CASSSSGRPPYEQYF. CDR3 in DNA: TGTGCCAGCAGTTCCAGCGGGAGGCCACCCTACGAGCAGTACTTC. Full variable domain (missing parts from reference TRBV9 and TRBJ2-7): DSGVTQTPKHLITATGQRVTLRCSPRSGDLSVYWYQQSLDQGLQFLIQYYNGEERAKGNILERFSAQQFPDLHSELNLSSLELGDSALYFCASSSSGRPPYEQYFGPGTRLTVT.

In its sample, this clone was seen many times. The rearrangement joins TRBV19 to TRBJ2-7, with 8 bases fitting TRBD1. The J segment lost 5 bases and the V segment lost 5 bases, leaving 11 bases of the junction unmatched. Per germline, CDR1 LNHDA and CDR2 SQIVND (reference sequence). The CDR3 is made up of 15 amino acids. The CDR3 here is CASSFLDRDDDEQYF. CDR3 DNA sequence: TGTGCCAGTAGTTTTTTGGACAGGGACGATGACGAGCAGTACTTC.

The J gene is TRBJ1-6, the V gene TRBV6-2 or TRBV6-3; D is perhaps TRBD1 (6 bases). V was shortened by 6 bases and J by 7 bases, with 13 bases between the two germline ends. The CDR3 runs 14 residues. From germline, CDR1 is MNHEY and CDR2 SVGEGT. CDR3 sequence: CASSLTGLNSPLHF. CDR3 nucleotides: TGTGCCAGCAGCCTGACAGGTCTCAATTCACCCCTCCACTTT.

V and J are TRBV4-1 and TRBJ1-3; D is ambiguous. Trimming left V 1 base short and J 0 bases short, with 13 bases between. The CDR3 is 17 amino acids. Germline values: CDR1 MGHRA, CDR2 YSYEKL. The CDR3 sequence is CASSQVESQSSGNTIYF. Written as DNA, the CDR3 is TGCGCCAGCAGCCAAGTAGAATCACAGAGCTCTGGAAACACCATATATTTT.

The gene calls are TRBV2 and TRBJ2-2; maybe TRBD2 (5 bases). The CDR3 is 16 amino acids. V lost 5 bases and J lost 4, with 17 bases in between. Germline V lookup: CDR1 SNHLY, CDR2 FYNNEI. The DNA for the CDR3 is TGTGCCAGCAGTCCCTCGGAGCTAGCCATCACCGGGGAGCTGTTTTTT. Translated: CASSPSELAITGELFF.

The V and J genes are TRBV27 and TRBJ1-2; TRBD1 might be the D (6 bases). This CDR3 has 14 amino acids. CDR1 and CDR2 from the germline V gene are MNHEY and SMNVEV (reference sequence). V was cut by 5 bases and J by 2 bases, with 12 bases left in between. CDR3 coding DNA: TGTGCCAGCAGTGCATATCAGGGGAACTATGGCTACACCTTC. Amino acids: CASSAYQGNYGYTF.

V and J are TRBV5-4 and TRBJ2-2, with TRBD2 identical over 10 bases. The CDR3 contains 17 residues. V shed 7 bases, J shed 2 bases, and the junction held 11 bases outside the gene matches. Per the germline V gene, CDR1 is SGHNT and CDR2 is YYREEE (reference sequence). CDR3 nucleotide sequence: TGTGCCAGCCCGCCCCCCCTAGCGGGAGTAAACACCGGGGAGCTGTTTTTT. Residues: CASPPPLAGVNTGELFF. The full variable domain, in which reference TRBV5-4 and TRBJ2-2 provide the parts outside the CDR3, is ETGVTQSPTHLIKTRGQQVTLRCSSQSGHNTVSWYQQALGQGPQFIFQYYREEENGRGNFPPRFSGLQFPNYSSELNVNALELDDSALYLCASPPPLAGVNTGELFFGEGSRLTVL.

CDR3 bases: TGTGCCAGCAGCTCCGCGACCGGGTCCCTGGGGACCCAGTACTTC. Translating it yields CASSSATGSLGTQYF. This chain uses TRBV7-3 with TRBJ2-5; no definite D call. Trimming removed 4 bases from V and 7 bases from J, with 19 bases in between. Germline CDR1 reads SGHTA; CDR2 reads FQGTGA. The CDR3 is made up of 15 amino acids.

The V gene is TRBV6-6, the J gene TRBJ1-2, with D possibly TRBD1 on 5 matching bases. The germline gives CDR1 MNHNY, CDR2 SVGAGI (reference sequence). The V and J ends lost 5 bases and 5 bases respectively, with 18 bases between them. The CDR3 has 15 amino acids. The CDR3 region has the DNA TGTGCCAGCAGTACGACCGACCAGGGTGGATATGGCTACACCTTC. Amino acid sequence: CASSTTDQGGYGYTF.

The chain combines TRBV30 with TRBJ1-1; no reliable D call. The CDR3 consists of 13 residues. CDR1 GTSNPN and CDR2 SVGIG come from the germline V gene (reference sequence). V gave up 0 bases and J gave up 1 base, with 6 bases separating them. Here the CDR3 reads CAWSVLRNTEAFF. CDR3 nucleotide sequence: TGTGCCTGGAGTGTATTGCGGAACACTGAAGCTTTCTTT.

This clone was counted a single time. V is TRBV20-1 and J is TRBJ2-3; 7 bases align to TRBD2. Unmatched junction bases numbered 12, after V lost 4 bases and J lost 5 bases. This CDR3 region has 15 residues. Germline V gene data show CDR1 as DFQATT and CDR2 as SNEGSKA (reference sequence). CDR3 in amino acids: CSATERGWGGDTQYF. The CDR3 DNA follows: TGCAGTGCTACTGAGCGGGGCTGGGGAGGAGATACGCAGTATTTT.

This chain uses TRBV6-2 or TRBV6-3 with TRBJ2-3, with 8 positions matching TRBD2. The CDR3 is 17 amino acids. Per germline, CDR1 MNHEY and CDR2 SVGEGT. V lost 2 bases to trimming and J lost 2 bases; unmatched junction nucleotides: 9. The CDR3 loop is CASSYTTSELYTDTQYF. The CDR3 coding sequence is TGTGCCAGCAGTTACACGACTAGCGAACTATACACAGATACGCAGTATTTT.

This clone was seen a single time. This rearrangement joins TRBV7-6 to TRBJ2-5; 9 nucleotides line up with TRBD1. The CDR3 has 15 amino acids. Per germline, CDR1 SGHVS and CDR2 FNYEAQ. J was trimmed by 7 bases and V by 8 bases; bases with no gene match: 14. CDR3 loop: CASGDRVAMRRTQYF. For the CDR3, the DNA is TGTGCCAGCGGGGACAGGGTCGCTATGCGACGGACCCAGTACTTC.

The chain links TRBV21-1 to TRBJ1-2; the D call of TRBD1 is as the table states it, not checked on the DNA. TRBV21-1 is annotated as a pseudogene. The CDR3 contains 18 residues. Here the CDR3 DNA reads TGTGCCAGCAGCAAAAACAGGGGGACAGGGGACGCTAACTATGGCTACACCTTC. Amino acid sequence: CASSKNRGTGDANYGYTF.

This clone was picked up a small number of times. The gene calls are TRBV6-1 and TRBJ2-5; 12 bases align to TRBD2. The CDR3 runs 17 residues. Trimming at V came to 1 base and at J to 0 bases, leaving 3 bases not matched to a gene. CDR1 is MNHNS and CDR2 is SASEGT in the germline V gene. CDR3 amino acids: CASSEGLAGAYQETQYF. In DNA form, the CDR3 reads TGTGCCAGCAGTGAAGGACTAGCGGGGGCCTACCAAGAGACCCAGTACTTC.